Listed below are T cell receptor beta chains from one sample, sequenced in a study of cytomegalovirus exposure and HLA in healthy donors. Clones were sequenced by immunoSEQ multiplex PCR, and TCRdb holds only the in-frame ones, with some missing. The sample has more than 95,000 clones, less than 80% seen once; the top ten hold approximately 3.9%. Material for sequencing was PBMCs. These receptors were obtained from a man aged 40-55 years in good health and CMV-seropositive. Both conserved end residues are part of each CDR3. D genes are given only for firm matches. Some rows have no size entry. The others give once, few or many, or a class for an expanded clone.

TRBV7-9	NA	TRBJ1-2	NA	TGTGCCAGCAGCCCCGACTATGGCTACACCTTC	CASSPDYGYTF
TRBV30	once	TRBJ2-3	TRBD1	TGTGCCTGGAGTCAAGGGGGGAACAGGGGGATCACAGATACGCAGTATTTT	CAWSQGGNRGITDTQYF
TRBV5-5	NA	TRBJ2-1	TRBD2	TGTGCCAGCAGCTTGCATCGGCCCACTAGCGGGAGTTACAATGAGCAGTTCTTC	CASSLHRPTSGSYNEQFF
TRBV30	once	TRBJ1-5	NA	TGTGCCTGGAGTGTCCCGAATCAGCCCCAGCATTTT	CAWSVPNQPQHF
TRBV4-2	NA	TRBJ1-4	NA	TGTGCCAGCAGCCAAGAACCGGGGAATAATGAAAAACTGTTTTTT	CASSQEPGNNEKLFF
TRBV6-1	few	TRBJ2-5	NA	TGTGCCAGCAGTGAAGTAGGAGGAGGGATTCAAGAGACCCAGTACTTC	CASSEVGGGIQETQYF
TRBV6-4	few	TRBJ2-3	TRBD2	TGTGCCAGCAGCCCCTTCGGGGATAGCGGGGGAGGGGCCGATACGCAGTATTTT	CASSPFGDSGGGADTQYF
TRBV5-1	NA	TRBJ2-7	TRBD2	TGCGCCAGCAGCTTGGGGGGGACTAGCGGGAAATACGAGCAGTACTTC	CASSLGGTSGKYEQYF
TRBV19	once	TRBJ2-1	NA	TGTGCCAGTAGTATGTTAACAGGCGATACCTACAATGAGCAGTTCTTC	CASSMLTGDTYNEQFF
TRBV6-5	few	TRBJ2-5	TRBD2	TGTGCCAGCAGGATTAGCGGGAGAAAAGAGACCCAGTACTTC	CASRISGRKETQYF
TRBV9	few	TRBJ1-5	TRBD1	TGTGCCAGCAGCCCACACCTGCTGGGGGGGGACAGGTTTAGAGAGCCCCAGCATTTT	CASSPHLLGGDRFREPQHF
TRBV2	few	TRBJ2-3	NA	TGTGCCAGTCGACAAGATACGCAGTATTTT	CASRQDTQYF
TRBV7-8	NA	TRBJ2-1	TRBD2	TGTGCCAGCAGCTTATCCAATGGACTAGACTACAATGAGCAGTTCTTC	CASSLSNGLDYNEQFF
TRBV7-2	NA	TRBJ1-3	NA	TGTGCCAGCAGCTTAGCACCACTTAGCTCTGGAAACACCATATATTTT	CASSLAPLSSGNTIYF
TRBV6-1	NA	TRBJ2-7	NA	TGTGCCAGCCGTGGCTTTAATGCAGCGCCTCCCTACGAGCAGTACTTC	CASRGFNAAPPYEQYF
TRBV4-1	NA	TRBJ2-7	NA	TGCGCCAGCAGCCAAGTCGGGGGGCTCGAGCAGTACTTC	CASSQVGGLEQYF
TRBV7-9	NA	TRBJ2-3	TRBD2	TGTGCCAGCAGCTCCCCCACTAGCGCTCACGAGGATACGCAGTATTTT	CASSSPTSAHEDTQYF
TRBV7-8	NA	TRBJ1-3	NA	TGTGCCAGCAGCTTACAGTACCCCAGCTCTGGAAACACCATATATTTT	CASSLQYPSSGNTIYF
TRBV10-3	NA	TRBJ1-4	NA	TGTGCCAGTAGGGGGGGAAGGGCTAATGAAAAACTGTTTTTT	CASRGGRANEKLFF
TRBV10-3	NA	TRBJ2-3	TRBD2	TGTGCCATCAGGGGAACTAGCGGGAGTGCAGATACGCAGTATTTT	CAIRGTSGSADTQYF
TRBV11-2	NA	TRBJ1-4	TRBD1	TGTGCCAGCAGCAATACGGGACAGGCAGCAACTAATGAAAAACTGTTTTTT	CASSNTGQAATNEKLFF
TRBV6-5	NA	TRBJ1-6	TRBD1	TGTGCCAGCAGTTACTCTCAGGGGGCTTCACCCCTCCACTTT	CASSYSQGASPLHF
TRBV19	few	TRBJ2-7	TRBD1	TGTGCCAGTATGGCCGGGACAGGGTTCTACGAGCAGTACTTC	CASMAGTGFYEQYF
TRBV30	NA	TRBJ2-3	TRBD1	TGTGCCTGGAGTAAGGGACAGGGGTCAGATACGCAGTATTTT	CAWSKGQGSDTQYF
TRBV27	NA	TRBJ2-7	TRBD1	TGTGCCAGCAGTTCTAACCGGGACAGGCACCACGAGCAGTACTTC	CASSSNRDRHHEQYF
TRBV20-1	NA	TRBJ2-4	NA	TGCAGTGCTCCTCAGGGGAACATTCAGTACTTC	CSAPQGNIQYF
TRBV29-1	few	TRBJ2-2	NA	TGCAGCCTGAGGGACTCGGGGGAGCTGTTTTTT	CSLRDSGELFF
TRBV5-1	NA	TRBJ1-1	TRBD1	TGCGCCAGCCAATACAGGGGCGGCTACACTGAAGCTTTCTTT	CASQYRGGYTEAFF
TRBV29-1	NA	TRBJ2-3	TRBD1	TGCAGCAGCCCGGACAGGAGCACAGATACGCAGTATTTT	CSSPDRSTDTQYF
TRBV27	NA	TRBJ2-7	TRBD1	TGTGCCAGCTCGTACAGGGGACCCCTTTCCTACGAGCAGTACTTC	CASSYRGPLSYEQYF
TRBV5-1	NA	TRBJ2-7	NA	TGCGCCAGCAGCTTGGTGGCAGGGGCTTACTACGAGCAGTACTTC	CASSLVAGAYYEQYF
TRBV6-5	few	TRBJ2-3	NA	TGTGCCAGCAGTTATCTATTCGGGGTGGCAGATACGCAGTATTTT	CASSYLFGVADTQYF
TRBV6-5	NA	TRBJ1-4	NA	TGTGCCAGCAGTACCCTGGGGGCGGGTAATGAAAAACTGTTTTTT	CASSTLGAGNEKLFF
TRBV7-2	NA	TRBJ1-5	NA	TGTGCCAGCAGCTTAGCTGGAGAAAATCAGCCCCAGCATTTT	CASSLAGENQPQHF
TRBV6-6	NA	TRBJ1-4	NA	TGTGCCAGCAGTCCCCGCGAGGGTAATGAAAAACTGTTTTTT	CASSPREGNEKLFF
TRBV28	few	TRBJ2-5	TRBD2	TGTGCCAGCAGCCTAACTAGCGGGAGGGGGGCAAAACAAGAGACCCAGTACTTC	CASSLTSGRGAKQETQYF
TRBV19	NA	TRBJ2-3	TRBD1	TGTGCCAGCCGGGACAGGGGCACAGATACGCAGTATTTT	CASRDRGTDTQYF
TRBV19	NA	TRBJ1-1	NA	TGTGCCCTGGGACATCCGGCCATTGGGAACACTGAAGCTTTCTTT	CALGHPAIGNTEAFF
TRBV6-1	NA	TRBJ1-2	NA	TGTGCCAGCAGTGAAGCATACCGCGGGAGTCACTATGGCTACACCTTC	CASSEAYRGSHYGYTF
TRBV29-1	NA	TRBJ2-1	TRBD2	TGCAGCGTCACTAGGACTAGCGGGACTTACAATGAGCAGTTCTTC	CSVTRTSGTYNEQFF
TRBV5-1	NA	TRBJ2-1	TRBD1	TGCGCCAGCAGCCTGGACAGGGTTGAGGGTGAGCAGTTCTTC	CASSLDRVEGEQFF
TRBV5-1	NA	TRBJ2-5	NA	TGCGCCAGCAGCGTTGACAGGAGTGAGACCCAGTACTTC	CASSVDRSETQYF
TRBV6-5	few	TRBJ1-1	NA	TGTGCCAGCACCCAGGGGCCCCGGGCTTTCTTT	CASTQGPRAFF
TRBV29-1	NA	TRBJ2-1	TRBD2	TGCAGCGTTCGGACTAGCGGGAGCTATGAGCAGTTCTTC	CSVRTSGSYEQFF
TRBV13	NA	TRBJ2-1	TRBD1	TGTGCCAGCAGCCCCGGGACAGGGGTAATAAATGAGCAGTTCTTC	CASSPGTGVINEQFF
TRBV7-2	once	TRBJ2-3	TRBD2	TGTGCCAGCAGCTTAGATGGCGGGAGGGGAGTAGATACGCAGTATTTT	CASSLDGGRGVDTQYF
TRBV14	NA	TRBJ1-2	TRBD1	TGTGCCAGCAGCCCGGGACAGGTTAACTATGGCTACACCTTC	CASSPGQVNYGYTF
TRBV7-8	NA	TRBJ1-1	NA	TGTGCCAGCAGCTTAGACGGGGGTCTTGCATGGAAAGCTTTCTTT	CASSLDGGLAWKAFF
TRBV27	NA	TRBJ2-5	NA	TGTGCCAGCAGGGGCACAGCGGTGGGGGAGACCCAGTACTTC	CASRGTAVGETQYF
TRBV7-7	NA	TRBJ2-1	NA	TGTGCTAGCAGCGTATCGACTGGGGGCCATGAGCAGTTCTTC	CASSVSTGGHEQFF
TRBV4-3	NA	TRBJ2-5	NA	TGCGCCAGCAGCCACTTGTTCAGGCGAGCAGGGCCAATCCAAGAGACCCAGTACTTC	CASSHLFRRAGPIQETQYF
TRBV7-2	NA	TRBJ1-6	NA	TGTGCCAGCAGCTTACGAACTGCGAATTCACCCCTCCACTTT	CASSLRTANSPLHF
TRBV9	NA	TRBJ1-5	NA	TGTGCCAGCAGCCAAGAGGATCATAGCAATCAGCCCCAGCATTTT	CASSQEDHSNQPQHF
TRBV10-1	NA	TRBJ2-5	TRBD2	TGCGCCAGCAGTGAGTCTCTAGCGGGGGGCCGAGAGACCCAGTACTTC	CASSESLAGGRETQYF